This T cell receptor beta chain was profiled in a study of shared clonotypes between healthy human individuals. A note on this clone: No antigen is known for it.

Findings and caveats of the study: An expected dependence of interdonor clonotype sharing on sequencing depth was noted. All-four-donor shared clonotypes had higher generation probabilities than non-shared clonotypes did.

The data were produced by immunoSEQ multiplex PCR, yet TCRdb's version contains in-frame clones alone and is incomplete. The top ten clones hold more than 0.85% of a sample with about a million clones, 77% of them seen once. There are 16 residues in the CDR3. The V end lost 0 bases, the J end lost 6 bases, and 15 bases lay between the germline ends. All donors qualified as healthy HIV-negative adults and had experienced no recent acute infections or vaccinations. The study separated CD4+ cells into CD45RA+ naive and CD45RA-negative memory subsets. This sequence joins TRBV5-3 and TRBJ2-2; D is undetermined. TRBV5-3 is treated as an ORF (open reading frame) with a function not yet certain. The sequencing input was memory CD4+ T cells from PBMCs. The subset: CD45RA-negative fraction. The origin of this receptor is a man between 18 and 35 years old in good health. Some clones in this sample may be carry-over from other donors' samples. CDR3 sequence (DNA): TGTGCCAGAAGCTTGGTATATTCGGCAATCTCCGGGGAGCTGTTTTTT. Translation: CARSLVYSAISGELFF.